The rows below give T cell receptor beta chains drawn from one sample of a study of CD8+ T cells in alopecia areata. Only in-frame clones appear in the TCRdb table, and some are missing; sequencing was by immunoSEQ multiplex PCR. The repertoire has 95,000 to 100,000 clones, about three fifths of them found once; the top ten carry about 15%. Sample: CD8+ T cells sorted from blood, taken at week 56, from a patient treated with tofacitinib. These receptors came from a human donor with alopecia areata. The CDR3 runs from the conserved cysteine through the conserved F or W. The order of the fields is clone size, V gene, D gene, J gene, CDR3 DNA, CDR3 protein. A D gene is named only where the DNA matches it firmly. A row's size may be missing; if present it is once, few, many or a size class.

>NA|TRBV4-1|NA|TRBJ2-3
TGCGCCAGCAGCCTCCCGACAGACTCTAGCACAGATACGCAGTATTTT
CASSLPTDSSTDTQYF
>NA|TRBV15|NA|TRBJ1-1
TGTGCCACCGGCAGCTCCTACACTGAAGCTTTCTTT
CATGSSYTEAFF
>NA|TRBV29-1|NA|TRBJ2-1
TGCAGCGTTGAAGATCTGGCTAGCTCCTACAATGAGCAGTTCTTC
CSVEDLASSYNEQFF
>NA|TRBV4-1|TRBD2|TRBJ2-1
TGCGCCAGCAGCCAGGGACTAGGAAACAATGAGCAGTTCTTC
CASSQGLGNNEQFF
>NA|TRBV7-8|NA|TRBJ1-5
TGTGCCAGCAGCCCCGGGGGGGATCAGCCCCAGCATTTT
CASSPGGDQPQHF
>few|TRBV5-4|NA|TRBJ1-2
TGTGCCAGCAGCATATCGTCAAGGGACACCTCTATGGGCTATGGCTACACCTTC
CASSISSRDTSMGYGYTF
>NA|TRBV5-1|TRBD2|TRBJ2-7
TGCGCCAGCAGCTTTCGGCAGGGCGGGGGCGAGCAGTACTTC
CASSFRQGGGEQYF
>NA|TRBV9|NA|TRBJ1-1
TGTGCCAGCAGTCCGAGGGGGACTGAAGCTTTCTTT
CASSPRGTEAFF
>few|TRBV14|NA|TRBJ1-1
TGTGCCAGCAGCCTGAGGACAGTGAACACTGAAGCTTTCTTT
CASSLRTVNTEAFF
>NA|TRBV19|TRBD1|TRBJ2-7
TGTGCCAGTAGTATATCTCGGACAGGGTTCTACGAGCAGTACTTC
CASSISRTGFYEQYF
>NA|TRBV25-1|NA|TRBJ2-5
TGTGCCAGCCTGCAAAGAGAGACCCAGTACTTC
CASLQRETQYF
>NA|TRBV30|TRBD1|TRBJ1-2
TGTGCCTGGACCCCTCAGGGGGGAGGCTATGGCTACACCTTC
CAWTPQGGGYGYTF
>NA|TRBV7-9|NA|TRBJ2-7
TGTGCCAGCAGCCTATGGGACGAGCAGTACTTC
CASSLWDEQYF
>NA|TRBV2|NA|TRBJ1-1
TGTGCCAGCAGTGCCCGGCCATCAGTCGAAGCTTTCTTT
CASSARPSVEAFF
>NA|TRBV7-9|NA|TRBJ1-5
TGTGCCAGCAGCTCTGGCAATCAGCCCCAGCATTTT
CASSSGNQPQHF
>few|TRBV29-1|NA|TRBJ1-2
TGCAGCGTCGTCGAGACTAAGAACTATGGCTACACCTTC
CSVVETKNYGYTF
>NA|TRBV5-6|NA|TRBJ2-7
TGTGCCAGCAGCTTGGGGGGTTCCGAGCAGTACTTC
CASSLGGSEQYF
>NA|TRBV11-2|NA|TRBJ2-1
TGTGCCAGCAGCTTGGCGTTCGGGGGGCCCTCTCTCTACAATGAGCAGTTCTTC
CASSLAFGGPSLYNEQFF
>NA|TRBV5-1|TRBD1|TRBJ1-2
TGCGCCAGCAGCTTGGCCGACAGGGTCCCCTATGGCTACACCTTC
CASSLADRVPYGYTF
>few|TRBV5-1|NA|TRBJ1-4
TGCGCCAGCAGCCCCTGGACATCAACTAATGAAAAACTGTTTTTT
CASSPWTSTNEKLFF
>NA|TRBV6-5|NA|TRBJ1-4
TGTGCCAGCAGAAGTAATGAAAAACTGTTTTTT
CASRSNEKLFF
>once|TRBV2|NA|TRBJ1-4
TGTGCCAGCAGTGATGGACAGACTGAAAAACTGTTTTTT
CASSDGQTEKLFF
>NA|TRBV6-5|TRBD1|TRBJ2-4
TGTGCCAGCAAGTTGGGACAGGGATCCAAAAACATTCAGTACTTC
CASKLGQGSKNIQYF
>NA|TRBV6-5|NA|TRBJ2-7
TGTGCCAGCAGTTACCAGTACTCCTACGAGCAGTACTTC
CASSYQYSYEQYF
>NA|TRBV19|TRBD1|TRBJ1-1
TGTGCCAGTAGTATTATGGCAGGGGGCACTGAAGCTTTCTTT
CASSIMAGGTEAFF
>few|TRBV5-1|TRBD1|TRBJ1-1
TGCGCCAGCAGCCTGACAGGGGGTGAAGCTTTCTTT
CASSLTGGEAFF
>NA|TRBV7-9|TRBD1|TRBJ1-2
TGTGCCAGCAGCTTACCGGGCGGACAGGAGACTAACTATGGCTACACCTTC
CASSLPGGQETNYGYTF
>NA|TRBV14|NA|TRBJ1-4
TGTGCCAGCAGCCAAGTGCAAGGGGAAAAACTGTTTTTT
CASSQVQGEKLFF
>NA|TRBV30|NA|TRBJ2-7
TGTGCCTGGAGTGTTGGGGGAGACGAGCAGTACTTC
CAWSVGGDEQYF
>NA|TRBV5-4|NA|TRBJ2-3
TGTGCCAGCAGCTTGGGCGCGGCTAGCACAGATACGCAGTATTTT
CASSLGAASTDTQYF
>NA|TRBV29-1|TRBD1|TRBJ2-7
TGCAGCGTTGTTAGGACAGGAACCCACGAGCAGTACTTC
CSVVRTGTHEQYF
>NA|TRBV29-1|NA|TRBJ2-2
TGCAGCGTTGAAAGGGTCCCCGGGGAGCTGTTTTTT
CSVERVPGELFF
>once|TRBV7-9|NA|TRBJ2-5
TGTGCCAGCAGCTCCCCGGCCCAAGAGACCCAGTACTTC
CASSSPAQETQYF
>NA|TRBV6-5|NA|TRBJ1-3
TGTGCCAGCAGTTACGGCGGACCTGGAAACACCATATATTTT
CASSYGGPGNTIYF
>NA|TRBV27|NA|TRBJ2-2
TGTGCCAGCAGTATCATCACTAGCGGGGAGCTGTTTTTT
CASSIITSGELFF
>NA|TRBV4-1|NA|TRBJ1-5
TGCGCCAGCAGCCAAGAAACCAATCAGCCCCAGCATTTT
CASSQETNQPQHF
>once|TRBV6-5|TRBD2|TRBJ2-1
TGTGCCAGCAGTTACTCGAGGAGCGGGGGAGACAATGAGCAGTTCTTC
CASSYSRSGGDNEQFF
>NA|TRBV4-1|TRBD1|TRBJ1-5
TGCGCCAGCAGCCAAGACGGAACAGGGGGAGTTCAGCCCCAGCATTTT
CASSQDGTGGVQPQHF
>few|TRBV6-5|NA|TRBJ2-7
TGTGCCAGCGGTGGGGCAGGGAGAGCCTACGAGCAGTACTTC
CASGGAGRAYEQYF
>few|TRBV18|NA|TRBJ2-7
TGTGCCAGCTCACCACCGTTCGGCTACGAGCAGTACTTC
CASSPPFGYEQYF
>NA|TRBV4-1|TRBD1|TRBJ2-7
TGCGCCAGCAGCCAATCGGGACAGGCAGACTACGAGCAGTACTTC
CASSQSGQADYEQYF
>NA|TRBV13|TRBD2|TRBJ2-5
TGTGCCAGCAGCTTAAGACGGGAGGGCCAAGAGACCCAGTACTTC
CASSLRREGQETQYF
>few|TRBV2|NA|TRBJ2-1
TGTGCCAGCTGTCCACCGAGGGGGGATGAGCAGTTCTTC
CASCPPRGDEQFF
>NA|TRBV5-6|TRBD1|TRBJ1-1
TGTGCCAGCAGCCCCGGGACAGCTGAAGCTTTCTTT
CASSPGTAEAFF
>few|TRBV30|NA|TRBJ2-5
TGTGCCTGGAGTGATTTTGACAGTTGGTACCAAGAGACCCAGTACTTC
CAWSDFDSWYQETQYF
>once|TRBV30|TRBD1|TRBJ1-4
TGTGCCTGGAGCGATGACAGGGGGCCAGAAAAACTGTTTTTT
CAWSDDRGPEKLFF
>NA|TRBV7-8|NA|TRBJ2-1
TGTGCCAGCAGCCCATCAGGTACTGGTGAGCAGTTCTTC
CASSPSGTGEQFF
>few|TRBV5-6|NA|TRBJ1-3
TGTGCCAGCAGCTTGGGGGCAGCCAGAAACACCATATATTTT
CASSLGAARNTIYF
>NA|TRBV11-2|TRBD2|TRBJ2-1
TGTGCCAGCAGCTTTAGCGGGGGGGCTATCCATGAGCAGTTCTTC
CASSFSGGAIHEQFF
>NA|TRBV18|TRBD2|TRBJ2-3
TGTGCCAGCTCACCACAGCGGGGGGGCCGGGATACGCAGTATTTT
CASSPQRGGRDTQYF
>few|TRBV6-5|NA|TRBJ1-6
TGTGCCAGGCCCATTCCCCTCCACTTT
CARPIPLHF
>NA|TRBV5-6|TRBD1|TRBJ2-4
TGTGCCAGCAGCGGACAGGGGGCAAGAAACATTCAGTACTTC
CASSGQGARNIQYF